The next 8 T cell receptor beta chains were all read from a single sample in a study of T-cell reconstitution after alpha-beta-depleted transplantation in children. Preparation of the TCRbeta library was carried out with unique molecular identifiers. TCRdb reanalysed the PCR reads using MiXCR and keeps one entry per CDR3 protein. In the table there are around 380,000 distinct CDR3 sequences, under 13% of which are singletons. Sequences were derived from PBMCs from the stem cell graft donor, sampled from the stem cell graft. These TCRs come from a human donor who donated a stem cell graft to a child with acute myeloid leukemia.

This clonotype was counted ten times or more. The chain links TRBV10-3 to TRBJ2-6, with 7 bases fitting TRBD2. This CDR3 has 17 amino acids. J was trimmed by 0 bases and V by 6 bases; bases with no gene match: 8. CDR1 ENHRY and CDR2 SYGVKD come from the germline V gene. DNA of the CDR3: TGTGCCATCAGCCTAGCGGAAGCCCTCTCTGGGGCCAACGTCCTGACTTTC. It translates to CAISLAEALSGANVLTF.

This clonotype was recorded at least ten times. The V gene is TRBV9, the J gene TRBJ1-6; D gene ambiguous. V shed 3 bases and J shed 7 bases, with 17 bases lying between them. Per germline, CDR1 SGDLS and CDR2 YYNGEE. The length of the CDR3 is 16 residues. The CDR3: CASSANTGSLNSPLHF. The CDR3 DNA sequence: TGTGCCAGCAGCGCCAACACCGGGTCATTGAATTCACCCCTCCACTTT.

The chain has TRBV27 and TRBJ2-2; a possible D gene is TRBD2 (5 bases). V was pared by 3 bases and J by 6 bases, with 8 bases between. Germline values: CDR1 MNHEY, CDR2 SMNVEV (reference sequence). The CDR3 length is 13 residues. Written as DNA, the CDR3 is TGTGCCAGCAGTTTGGTAGCGTCCGGGGAGCTGTTTTTT. It yields the protein CASSLVASGELFF.

The gene calls are TRBV6-2 or TRBV6-3 and TRBJ1-2; no reliable D call. Between the trimmed V and J ends, which lost 4 bases and 1 base, there was a span of 16 bases. This CDR3 comprises 16 residues. Germline CDR1 is MNHEY and CDR2 is SVGEGT. The CDR3 region is CASSFDGRARNYGYTF. In nucleotides, the CDR3 is TGTGCCAGCAGTTTTGATGGCCGGGCCCGTAACTATGGCTACACCTTC.

This clonotype appeared a few times. The genes are TRBV3-1 and TRBJ2-1; weak D call: TRBD2 (6 bases). Germline loops: CDR1 LGHDT, CDR2 YNNKEL (reference sequence). The CDR3 runs 16 residues. The germline V and J ends were trimmed by 1 base and 1 base, with 11 bases remaining between them. The CDR3 sequence is CASSQGRGNSYNEQFF. The CDR3 DNA sequence: TGTGCCAGCAGCCAAGGGAGGGGTAATTCCTACAATGAGCAGTTCTTC.

This clonotype came up a few times. The CDR3 DNA is TGTGCCAGCAGCGTAGGGGCTAGCGGGGGGCCGCACACAGATACGCAGTATTTT. Translation gives CASSVGASGGPHTDTQYF. V and J are TRBV9 and TRBJ2-3; 11 bases agree with TRBD2. J lost 2 bases, V lost 0 bases, and 8 bases had no gene match. The CDR3 sequence is 18 residues long. Germline V gene data show CDR1 as SGDLS and CDR2 as YYNGEE. Complete variable domain (other parts from reference TRBV9 and TRBJ2-3): DSGVTQTPKHLITATGQRVTLRCSPRSGDLSVYWYQQSLDQGLQFLIQYYNGEERAKGNILERFSAQQFPDLHSELNLSSLELGDSALYFCASSVGASGGPHTDTQYFGPGTRLTVL.

This clonotype was seen only a few times. J is TRBJ2-6 and V is TRBV20-1, with 7 positions matching TRBD2. Trimming removed 6 bases from V and 0 bases from J; junction bases left unmatched: 11. Germline V gene lookup returns CDR1 DFQATT and CDR2 SNEGSKA (reference sequence). CDR3 length: 17 residues. The CDR3 loop reads CSAPPRGVDSGANVLTF. CDR3 DNA sequence: TGCAGTGCCCCACCACGGGGGGTAGACTCTGGGGCCAACGTCCTGACTTTC.

This clonotype was seen at least ten times. V is TRBV14 and J is TRBJ1-5, with D tentatively TRBD1 (5 bases). In germline, CDR1 is SGHDN, CDR2 FVKESK. The CDR3 loop spans 14 amino acids. Trimming shortened V by 4 bases and J by 10 bases, and 17 bases separated the two germline ends. The CDR3 bases are TGTGCCAGCAGCCTCGGGGGGGTCGGTCTCCCCCAGCATTTT. Amino acid sequence: CASSLGGVGLPQHF.